Listed below are T cell receptor beta chains from one sample, sequenced in a study of T cells in Graves' hyperthyroidism and ophthalmopathy. TCRdb called the multiplex PCR reads again in MiXCR, with one record for every CDR3 protein. The sample lists under 650,000 distinct CDR3 sequences; 15% to 20% were seen once. The sample consisted of blood. These receptor sequences come from a woman aged 25-40 years with Graves' hyperthyroidism. Both conserved end residues are trimmed from each CDR3. Fields, in order: V gene, J gene, CDR3 protein.

>TRBV7-9|TRBJ2-1
ASSLAASDEQF
>TRBV20-1|TRBJ2-1
SASRGLAGGNEQF
>TRBV14|TRBJ2-7
ASRGRFYEQY
>TRBV5-1|TRBJ1-2
ASSFDRWDGYT
>TRBV6-1|TRBJ1-3
ASRQIDTIY
>TRBV19|TRBJ2-1
ASSLTTRYEQF
>TRBV12-3/TRBV12-4|TRBJ2-3
ASSEKSWNTQY
>TRBV15|TRBJ2-7
ATSSGDSNYEQY
>TRBV10-3|TRBJ2-5
AISESKETQY
>TRBV19|TRBJ2-1
ASSIGQHEQF
>TRBV10-3|TRBJ1-1
AISESGARNTEAF
>TRBV11-3|TRBJ2-7
ASSLGYRAYEQY
>TRBV10-3|TRBJ2-7
ATSQVGEQY
>TRBV7-9|TRBJ2-1
ASGDSSYNEQF
>TRBV5-1|TRBJ2-1
ASSLVAGGQREQF
>TRBV28|TRBJ1-5
ASSLQGAGGNQPQH